Listed below are T cell receptor beta chains from one sample, sequenced in a study of CD8 T cells in Susac syndrome. TCRdb independently ran MiXCR on the immunoSEQ multiplex PCR reads; one entry per CDR3 protein. The sample includes some 120,000 distinct CDR3 sequences, roughly 94% of them seen just once. The sequencing input was CD4+ T cells from PBMCs. The receptors shown here come from a human donor in good health. Both conserved end residues are part of each CDR3. D genes are given only for firm matches. The size of a clone is reported for some rows only, either as once, few or many, or as a class for expanded clones.

J gene,V gene,D gene,clone size,CDR3 DNA,CDR3 protein
TRBJ2-3,TRBV20-1,-,-,TGCAGTGCTAGCCAAGGAGATACGCAGTATTTT,CSASQGDTQYF
TRBJ2-7,TRBV30,-,-,TGTGCCTTGGGACGTTCCTACGAGCAGTACTTC,CALGRSYEQYF
TRBJ1-1,TRBV19,-,-,TGTGCCAGTAGTTACCGGTCCGGGGGTGGCACTGAAGCTTTCTTT,CASSYRSGGGTEAFF
TRBJ2-1,TRBV27,-,-,TGTGCCAGCAGTAAAAACAATGAGCAGTTCTTC,CASSKNNEQFF
TRBJ2-2,TRBV2,TRBD1,-,TGTGCCAGCAGTGTGGGACAGCTAGCCGGGGAGCTGTTTTTT,CASSVGQLAGELFF
TRBJ2-1,TRBV6-2/TRBV6-3,TRBD2,-,TGTGCCAGCAGAGCCGGACTAGCGGACTACAATGAGCAGTTCTTC,CASRAGLADYNEQFF
TRBJ2-7,TRBV10-3,TRBD2,-,TGTGCCGCCCGAACTAGCGGGACCTACGAGCAGTACTTC,CAARTSGTYEQYF
TRBJ2-5,TRBV7-2,TRBD1,-,TGTGCCAGCAGCAACCGGGACAGGGGTGAGACCCAGTACTTC,CASSNRDRGETQYF
TRBJ1-2,TRBV28,-,-,TGTGCCGCCGAAGGCGGGGGCAGGGAAAACTATGGCTACACCTTC,CAAEGGGRENYGYTF
TRBJ1-2,TRBV7-2,-,-,TGTGCCAGCAGCTTAGCGTTTGGGCAGGGAGCGATCCTCGGGAGCGGCTACACCTTC,CASSLAFGQGAILGSGYTF
TRBJ1-1,TRBV3-1,-,-,TGTGCCAGCAGCCCTCGGTCGGGGTCTGAAGCTTTCTTT,CASSPRSGSEAFF
TRBJ2-7,TRBV20-1,-,-,TGCAGTGCTAGACGCGGGATAGGCGGCGAGCAGTACTTC,CSARRGIGGEQYF
TRBJ2-3,TRBV28,-,-,TGTGCCAGCAGCACAGGGTCAGATACGCAGTATTTT,CASSTGSDTQYF
TRBJ2-7,TRBV10-3,-,-,TGTGCCGCCAACATGGCAGGGGGGAGCTCCTACGAGCAGTACTTC,CAANMAGGSSYEQYF
TRBJ1-1,TRBV20-1,-,-,TGCAGTGCTAGACATCCTAGAGGCAGGACTGAAGCTTTCTTT,CSARHPRGRTEAFF
TRBJ1-1,TRBV29-1,TRBD1,-,TGCAGCGTCTCCGGGACAGTGGGAGTTGGAGCTTTCTTT,CSVSGTVGVGAFF
TRBJ1-1,TRBV7-2,-,-,TGTGCCAGCAGCCTCACGACGGCGAACACTGAAGCTTTCTTT,CASSLTTANTEAFF
TRBJ1-5,TRBV2,-,-,TGTGCCAGCAGTAAACAGGGTACACAGCCCCAGCATTTT,CASSKQGTQPQHF
TRBJ2-7,TRBV3-1,TRBD2,-,TGTGCCAGCAGCCAAGGGGCTAGCGGGAGTGCCGAGCAGTACTTC,CASSQGASGSAEQYF
TRBJ2-7,TRBV10-3,TRBD1,-,TGTGCCATCAGGGCCGGACAGGATAGCTACGAGCAGTACTTC,CAIRAGQDSYEQYF
TRBJ2-2,TRBV6-2/TRBV6-3,-,-,TGTGCCAGCAGTTACGCGGACACCAGAATCGGGGAGCTGTTTTTT,CASSYADTRIGELFF
TRBJ1-5,TRBV6-5,TRBD1,-,TGTGCCAGCAGTCCGACAGGGAATATCGATCAGCCCCAGCATTTT,CASSPTGNIDQPQHF
TRBJ2-3,TRBV6-1,-,-,TGTGCCAGCAGATTACAGGATACGCAGTATTTT,CASRLQDTQYF
TRBJ1-1,TRBV28,TRBD1,once,TGTGCCAGCAGTTCAAAGACAGGGGCAGGCACTGAAGCTTTCTTT,CASSSKTGAGTEAFF
TRBJ2-1,TRBV20-1,-,-,TGCAGTGCTGGGGCTGAGGGGGAGGGCCGCCGCGAGCAGTTCTTC,CSAGAEGEGRREQFF
TRBJ2-3,TRBV9,-,-,TGTGCCAGCAGCGTAGAGGCGACCCCCGGTTATAATACGCAGTATTTT,CASSVEATPGYNTQYF
TRBJ2-2,TRBV29-1,-,-,TGCGCCCACCCCCTCGGGGTCGGGGAGCTGTTTTTT,CAHPLGVGELFF
TRBJ2-1,TRBV2,TRBD2,-,TGTGCCAGTAAGCGGGATTTCAATGAGCAGTTCTTC,CASKRDFNEQFF
TRBJ2-5,TRBV28,TRBD2,-,TGTGCCAGCAGGCCCTTAACTAGCGGGAGTGGTGAGACCCAGTACTTC,CASRPLTSGSGETQYF
TRBJ2-2,TRBV30,TRBD1,-,TGTGCCTGGGGAGGGGACAGGGGAGAGACCGGGGAGCTGTTTTTT,CAWGGDRGETGELFF
TRBJ2-3,TRBV6-5,TRBD2,-,TGTGCCAGCAGCCGGGGGGAAAGGGGAACGCAGTATTTT,CASSRGERGTQYF
TRBJ1-5,TRBV7-9,-,-,TGTGCCAGCAGCCCCGGCTGGGCGGGGGCTGGATCGGAACAGCCCCAGCATTTT,CASSPGWAGAGSEQPQHF
TRBJ1-1,TRBV6-2/TRBV6-3,-,-,TGTGCCAGCAGCCGGGTGAACACTGAAGCTTTCTTT,CASSRVNTEAFF
TRBJ1-3,TRBV4-1,-,-,TGCGCCAGCAGCCGTGAACCGGGACCTGGTGGAAACACCATATATTTT,CASSREPGPGGNTIYF
TRBJ2-7,TRBV5-1,TRBD1,-,TGCGCCAGCAAACAGGGGGCGACTACCTACGAGCAGTACTTC,CASKQGATTYEQYF
TRBJ2-1,TRBV12-3/TRBV12-4,-,-,TGTGCCAGCAGTTACCGGGTTGGGTCCTTCGGAGAGCAGTTCTTC,CASSYRVGSFGEQFF
TRBJ1-5,TRBV20-1,-,-,TGCAGTGCTAGAGTTGGGACGGGGGAATCAAATAAGCCCCAGCATTTT,CSARVGTGESNKPQHF
TRBJ2-5,TRBV5-4,TRBD2,-,TGTGCCAGCAGCTTGGGTGCGGGAGAAGAGACCCAGTACTTC,CASSLGAGEETQYF
TRBJ2-7,TRBV19,-,-,TGTGCCAGTAGTAGGGGCGCATCCTACGAGCAGTACTTC,CASSRGASYEQYF
TRBJ2-7,TRBV7-2,-,-,TGTGCCAGCAGCTTAACTTTAGGGGTCGAGCAGTACTTC,CASSLTLGVEQYF
TRBJ1-5,TRBV28,-,-,TGTGCCAGCAGTCCAGCCCTACTGGCTAGCAATCAGCCCCAGCATTTT,CASSPALLASNQPQHF
TRBJ1-4,TRBV25-1,TRBD1,-,TGTGCCAGCAGTGATCAACGACAGGGCGGTGAAAAACTGTTTTTT,CASSDQRQGGEKLFF
TRBJ2-1,TRBV19,TRBD2,-,TGTGCCAGTACGACTAGCGGCTCCTACAATGAGCAGTTCTTC,CASTTSGSYNEQFF
TRBJ2-1,TRBV7-3,TRBD2,-,TGTGCCAGCAGCCTCCTAGGAGCGGGAGCTGACAATGAGCAGTTCTTC,CASSLLGAGADNEQFF
TRBJ1-5,TRBV18,-,-,TGTGCCAGCTCACCTATAGGGGGGACGGGCAATCAGCCCCAGCATTTT,CASSPIGGTGNQPQHF
TRBJ2-3,TRBV7-2,TRBD1,-,TGTGCCAGCAGCTCGTCGGGACAGGACACAGATACGCAGTATTTT,CASSSSGQDTDTQYF
TRBJ2-7,TRBV7-9,TRBD2,-,TGTGCCAGCAGCGCCGGGAGGGCCTACGAGCAGTACTTC,CASSAGRAYEQYF
TRBJ2-1,TRBV20-1,TRBD2,-,TGCAGTGCTAGAGATAAATGGACTAGCGGGATCAATGAGCAGTTCTTC,CSARDKWTSGINEQFF
TRBJ2-5,TRBV5-1,-,-,TGCGCCAGCAGCTCCCTCCAGGCTGGGACCGAGACCCAGTACTTC,CASSSLQAGTETQYF
TRBJ2-1,TRBV18,TRBD1,-,TGTGCCAGCTCACCCCCGGAGGGGACAGGGATCAATGAGCAGTTCTTC,CASSPPEGTGINEQFF
TRBJ2-1,TRBV19,-,-,TGTGCCAGTAGTATTGTAAGGGCTCTCTACAATGAGCAGTTCTTC,CASSIVRALYNEQFF
TRBJ2-1,TRBV9,TRBD1,-,TGTGCCAGCAGCGTTGGGACAGGGGGGCTCCCCTACAATGAGCAGTTCTTC,CASSVGTGGLPYNEQFF
TRBJ2-7,TRBV27,TRBD2,-,TGTGCCAGCAAGAATAGCGGGAGTTTAAACGAGCAGTACTTC,CASKNSGSLNEQYF
TRBJ2-7,TRBV7-2,TRBD2,-,TGTGCCAGCAGCTTGACTAGCGGGACCCGGGCCTACGAGCAGTACTTC,CASSLTSGTRAYEQYF
TRBJ2-2,TRBV27,TRBD1,-,TGTGCCAGCAGTCCCCGGACAGGGTGGTCCGGGGAGCTGTTTTTT,CASSPRTGWSGELFF
TRBJ1-1,TRBV6-2/TRBV6-3,-,-,TGTGCCAGCAGTTACCTAGGAGGGAACACTGAAGCTTTCTTT,CASSYLGGNTEAFF
TRBJ2-1,TRBV30,-,-,TGTGCCTGGAGTGTCAGGGGAGTAGGGTCAAATGAGCAGTTCTTC,CAWSVRGVGSNEQFF